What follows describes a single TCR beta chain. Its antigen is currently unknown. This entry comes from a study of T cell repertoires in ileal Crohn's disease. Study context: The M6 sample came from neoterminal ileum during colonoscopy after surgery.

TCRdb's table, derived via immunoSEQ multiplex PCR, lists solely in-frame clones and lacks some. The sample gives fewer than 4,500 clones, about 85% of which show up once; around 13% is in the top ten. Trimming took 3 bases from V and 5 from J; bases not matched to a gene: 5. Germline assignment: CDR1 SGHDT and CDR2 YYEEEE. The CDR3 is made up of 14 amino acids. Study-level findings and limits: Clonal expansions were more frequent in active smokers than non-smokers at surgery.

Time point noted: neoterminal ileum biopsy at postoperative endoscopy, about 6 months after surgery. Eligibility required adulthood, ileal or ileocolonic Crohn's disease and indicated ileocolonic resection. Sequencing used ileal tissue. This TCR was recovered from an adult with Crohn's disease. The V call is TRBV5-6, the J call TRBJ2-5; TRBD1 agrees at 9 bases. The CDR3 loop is CASSYGTGTETQYF. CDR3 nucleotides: TGTGCCAGCAGCTACGGGACAGGGACTGAGACCCAGTACTTC. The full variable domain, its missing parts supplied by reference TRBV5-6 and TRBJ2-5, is DAGVTQSPTHLIKTRGQQVTLRCSPKSGHDTVSWYQQALGQGPQFIFQYYEEEERQRGNFPDRFSGHQFPNYSSELNVNALLLGDSALYLCASSYGTGTETQYFGPGTRLLVL.